This is a list of T cell receptor beta chains from one sample in a study of blood T cells in healthy people across ages. TCRdb fed the 5' RACE reads into MiXCR, producing one record per CDR3 protein. Here the sample spans 600,000 or so distinct CDR3 sequences, approximately 30% being singletons. Source material: blood. Receptors originate from a woman of 80 years or more in good health. The CDR3 runs from the conserved cysteine through the conserved F or W. A D gene is named only where the DNA matches it firmly. Size is omitted from some rows. Given values are once, few, many or a class for expanded clones.

j_call clone_size v_call d_call cdr3_aa cdr3_nt
TRBJ1-1 few TRBV12-3/TRBV12-4 NA CASSLAWGTEAFF TGTGCCAGCAGTTTAGCTTGGGGAACTGAAGCTTTCTTT
TRBJ2-1 NA TRBV9 NA CASSVSGANEQFF TGTGCCAGCAGCGTGAGTGGGGCCAATGAGCAGTTCTTC
TRBJ1-2 many TRBV5-5 NA CASSPMTGSYGYTF TGTGCCAGCAGCCCTATGACCGGGAGCTATGGCTACACCTTC
TRBJ1-1 many TRBV15 NA CATSPTAPQGTEAFF TGTGCCACCAGCCCGACCGCTCCACAGGGCACTGAAGCTTTCTTT
TRBJ2-2 NA TRBV9 TRBD2 CASSPTGGGDIGELFF TGTGCCAGCAGCCCCACGGGCGGGGGGGATATCGGGGAGCTGTTTTTT
TRBJ1-2 many TRBV29-1 NA CSVGDRTYGYTF TGCAGCGTCGGAGACAGGACCTATGGCTACACCTTC
TRBJ2-1 many TRBV20-1 NA CSARRGHSTYNEQFF TGCAGTGCTAGGCGGGGACACAGTACATACAATGAGCAGTTCTTC
TRBJ1-1 NA TRBV20-1 NA CSALVRGGATEAFF TGCAGTGCCCTAGTCCGGGGAGGGGCCACTGAAGCTTTCTTT
TRBJ2-7 many TRBV2 TRBD1 CASSETGERGSEQYF TGTGCCAGCAGTGAGACAGGGGAGAGGGGCTCCGAGCAGTACTTC
TRBJ1-5 NA TRBV6-2/TRBV6-3 TRBD1 CASSLRQGLVQPQHF TGTGCCAGCAGTTTACGACAGGGTCTTGTACAGCCCCAGCATTTT
TRBJ2-7 NA TRBV10-3 NA CAISEGSEGRYEQYF TGTGCCATCAGTGAAGGCAGCGAGGGCCGTTACGAGCAGTACTTC
TRBJ2-3 many TRBV6-1 TRBD1 CASWDSFHTQYF TGTGCCAGCTGGGACAGTTTCCATACGCAGTATTTT
TRBJ2-7 NA TRBV7-2 TRBD2 CASSSSATSGSLYEQYF TGTGCCAGCAGCTCCTCTGCGACTAGCGGGAGCCTCTACGAGCAGTACTTC
TRBJ1-1 once TRBV6-2/TRBV6-3 NA CACSYSRTTEAFF TGTGCCTGCAGTTATTCCAGAACCACTGAAGCTTTCTTT
TRBJ1-1 few TRBV9 NA CASSVDPTSSRNTEAFF TGTGCCAGCAGCGTAGATCCCACGAGTTCTCGGAACACTGAAGCTTTCTTT
TRBJ2-1 few TRBV7-8 TRBD2 CASSSGLAGGKVGYNEQFF TGTGCCAGCAGCTCGGGACTAGCGGGGGGGAAAGTGGGGTACAATGAGCAGTTCTTC
TRBJ1-4 NA TRBV5-1 NA CASSSVGMGEKLFF TGCGCCAGCAGCTCGGTAGGGATGGGTGAAAAACTGTTTTTT
TRBJ2-7 many TRBV20-1 NA CSADSQVGARDEQYF TGCAGTGCCGATTCCCAGGTCGGTGCGCGAGACGAGCAGTACTTC
TRBJ1-6 NA TRBV7-6 NA CASSLHDKNNSPLHF TGTGCCAGCAGCTTACACGACAAAAATAATTCACCCCTCCACTTT
TRBJ2-7 many TRBV7-6 NA CASSTAGGGSEQYF TGTGCCAGCAGCACCGCTGGGGGGGGCAGCGAGCAGTACTTC
TRBJ2-5 many TRBV10-3 TRBD2 CAISDSGTSGETQYF TGTGCCATCAGCGACAGCGGGACTAGTGGAGAGACCCAGTACTTC
TRBJ1-1 NA TRBV27 TRBD1 CASSLSPGQGYTEAFF TGTGCCAGCAGTTTATCTCCGGGACAGGGTTACACTGAAGCTTTCTTT
TRBJ1-5 NA TRBV20-1 NA CSARDLAGPQHF TGCAGTGCTAGAGACCTAGCTGGGCCCCAGCATTTT
TRBJ2-2 NA TRBV5-1 TRBD2 CASSPGLASTGELFF TGCGCCAGCAGTCCGGGACTAGCCTCAACCGGGGAGCTGTTTTTT
TRBJ2-3 many TRBV14 NA CASSQDGPKRGDTQYF TGTGCCAGCAGCCAAGATGGTCCTAAACGAGGAGATACGCAGTATTTT
TRBJ1-2 many TRBV12-3/TRBV12-4 NA CASSLADRDTHGYTF TGTGCCAGCAGTTTAGCCGACCGGGACACCCATGGCTACACCTTC
TRBJ1-6 many TRBV6-4 NA CASSPQQGNSPLHF TGTGCCAGCAGCCCACAGCAGGGGAATTCACCCCTCCACTTT
TRBJ2-2 NA TRBV12-5 NA CASGLIHSETGELFF TGTGCTAGTGGTTTGATTCACAGTGAAACCGGGGAGCTGTTTTTT
TRBJ2-6 many TRBV5-6 NA CASVGSSGANVLTF TGTGCCAGCGTGGGGTCGAGTGGGGCCAACGTCCTGACTTTC
TRBJ2-7 NA TRBV6-1 NA CASLKQDVGKQYF TGTGCCAGCCTGAAACAGGACGTCGGCAAGCAGTACTTC
TRBJ1-2 NA TRBV27 NA CASSLGAGNGGYTF TGTGCCAGCAGTTTGGGGGCAGGGAATGGCGGCTACACCTTC
TRBJ2-7 NA TRBV27 TRBD1 CASSLALGGGYEQYF TGTGCCAGCAGCTTGGCCCTAGGGGGCGGCTACGAGCAGTACTTC
TRBJ2-3 many TRBV6-2/TRBV6-3 NA CASSYLGDTQYF TGTGCCAGCAGTTACCTGGGAGATACGCAGTATTTT
TRBJ1-1 NA TRBV20-1 NA CSAGRGGGGAEAFF TGCAGTGCTGGTCGTGGAGGGGGAGGGGCTGAAGCTTTCTTT
TRBJ2-1 NA TRBV4-2 NA CASSPAPAEQFF TGTGCCAGCAGCCCGGCCCCGGCGGAGCAGTTCTTC
TRBJ1-1 few TRBV29-1 NA CSVARDQNTEAFF TGCAGCGTTGCAAGGGACCAGAACACTGAAGCTTTCTTT
TRBJ2-7 few TRBV28 NA CASSRGFGSSYNEQYF TGTGCCAGCAGTCGAGGGTTCGGGAGCTCCTACAATGAGCAGTACTTC
TRBJ2-5 NA TRBV20-1 NA CSATPQGGYDRETQYF TGCAGTGCTACTCCACAAGGGGGATACGACCGGGAGACCCAGTACTTC
TRBJ2-7 many TRBV7-9 NA CASSLVWSEQYF TGTGCCAGCAGCTTAGTATGGTCCGAGCAGTACTTC
TRBJ2-7 many TRBV15 TRBD1 CATSRDLAGGHYEQYF TGTGCCACCAGCAGAGATCTAGCAGGGGGACACTACGAGCAGTACTTC
TRBJ2-7 many TRBV3-1 NA CASSQKGGTYEQYF TGTGCCAGCAGCCAAAAGGGGGGTACCTACGAGCAGTACTTC
TRBJ1-2 NA TRBV7-2 TRBD1 CASSKTGEGRNGYTF TGTGCCAGCAGCAAGACAGGGGAGGGGAGGAATGGCTACACCTTC
TRBJ1-5 NA TRBV20-1 NA CSARAGQLSNQPQHF TGCAGTGCTAGAGCAGGACAGCTTAGCAATCAGCCCCAGCATTTT
TRBJ1-2 many TRBV28 TRBD1 CASRPSGGGRYGYTF TGTGCCAGCAGGCCCTCCGGAGGGGGCAGATATGGCTACACCTTC
TRBJ2-5 many TRBV7-2 TRBD2 CASSSTRTSGATQYF TGTGCCAGCAGCTCTACTCGGACTAGCGGGGCGACCCAGTACTTC
TRBJ2-4 many TRBV10-3 NA CAISVSEQNIQYF TGTGCCATCAGTGTTTCAGAGCAAAACATTCAGTACTTC
TRBJ2-7 NA TRBV29-1 NA CSVEESSNSYEQYF TGCAGCGTTGAAGAGAGCAGCAACTCCTACGAGCAGTACTTC
TRBJ2-3 many TRBV7-2 NA CASSRLPSPPSTDTQYF TGTGCCAGCAGCCGCCTCCCTAGCCCCCCCAGCACAGATACGCAGTATTTT
TRBJ2-1 many TRBV11-2 NA CASSRQPVNEQFF TGTGCCAGCAGCCGCCAACCAGTGAATGAGCAGTTCTTC
TRBJ2-7 many TRBV7-8 NA CASSLDQPTYEQYF TGTGCCAGCAGCTTGGACCAACCGACCTACGAGCAGTACTTC
TRBJ2-1 few TRBV5-5 NA CASSRVQGNEQFF TGTGCCAGCAGCCGCGTCCAGGGCAATGAGCAGTTCTTC
TRBJ2-1 NA TRBV7-2 NA CASSVPGGRGEQFF TGTGCCAGCAGCGTCCCGGGGGGCCGGGGTGAGCAGTTCTTC
TRBJ1-1 few TRBV12-5 NA CASGRDGGNTEAFF TGTGCTAGTGGTCGCGACGGGGGGAACACTGAAGCTTTCTTT
TRBJ1-4 few TRBV6-4 TRBD1 CASRTGDEKLFF TGTGCCAGCAGGACAGGGGATGAAAAACTGTTTTTT
TRBJ2-2 NA TRBV12-5 NA CASGNGQITGELFF TGTGCTAGTGGAAATGGACAGATCACCGGGGAGCTGTTTTTT
TRBJ1-6 many TRBV6-6 NA CASSYSPESPLHF TGTGCCAGCAGTTACTCACCGGAATCACCCCTCCACTTT
TRBJ1-5 many TRBV7-9 NA CASSLGGGYQPQHF TGTGCCAGCAGCTTAGGGGGAGGTTATCAGCCCCAGCATTTT